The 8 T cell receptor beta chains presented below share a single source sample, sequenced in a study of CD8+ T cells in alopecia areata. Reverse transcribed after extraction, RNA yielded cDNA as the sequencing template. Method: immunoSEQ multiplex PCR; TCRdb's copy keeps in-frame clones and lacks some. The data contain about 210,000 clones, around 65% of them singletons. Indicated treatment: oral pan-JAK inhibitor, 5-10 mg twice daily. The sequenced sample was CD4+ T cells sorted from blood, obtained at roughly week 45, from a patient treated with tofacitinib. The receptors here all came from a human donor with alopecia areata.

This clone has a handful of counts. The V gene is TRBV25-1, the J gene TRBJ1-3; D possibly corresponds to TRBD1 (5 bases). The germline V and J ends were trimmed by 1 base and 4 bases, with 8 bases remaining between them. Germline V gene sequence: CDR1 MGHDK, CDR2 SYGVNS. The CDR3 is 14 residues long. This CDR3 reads CASSELTEGNTIYF. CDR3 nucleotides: TGTGCCAGCAGTGAATTGACAGAGGGAAACACCATATATTTT. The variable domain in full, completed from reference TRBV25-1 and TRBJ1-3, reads EADIYQTPRYLVIGTGKKITLECSQTMGHDKMYWYQQDPGMELHLIHYSYGVNSTEKGDLSSESTVSRIRTEHFPLTLESARPSHTSQYLCASSELTEGNTIYFGEGSWLTVV.

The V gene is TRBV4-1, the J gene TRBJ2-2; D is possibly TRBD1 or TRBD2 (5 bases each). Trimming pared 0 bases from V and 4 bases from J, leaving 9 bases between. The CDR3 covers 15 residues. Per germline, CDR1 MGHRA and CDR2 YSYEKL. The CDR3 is CASSQDQGTTGELFF. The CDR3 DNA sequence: TGCGCCAGCAGCCAAGATCAAGGGACCACCGGGGAGCTGTTTTTT.

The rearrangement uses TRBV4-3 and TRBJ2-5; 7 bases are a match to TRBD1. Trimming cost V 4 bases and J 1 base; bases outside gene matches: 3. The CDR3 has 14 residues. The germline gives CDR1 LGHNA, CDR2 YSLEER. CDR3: CASSPAGGQETQYF. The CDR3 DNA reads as TGCGCCAGCAGCCCTGCAGGGGGCCAAGAGACCCAGTACTTC.

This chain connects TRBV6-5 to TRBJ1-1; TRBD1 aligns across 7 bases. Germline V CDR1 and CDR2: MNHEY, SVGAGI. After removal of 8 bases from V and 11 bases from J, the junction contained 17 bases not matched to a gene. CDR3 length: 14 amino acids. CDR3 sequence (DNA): TGTGCCAGCGGACACAAACAGGGGTCGGGGACGGCTTTCTTT. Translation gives CASGHKQGSGTAFF.

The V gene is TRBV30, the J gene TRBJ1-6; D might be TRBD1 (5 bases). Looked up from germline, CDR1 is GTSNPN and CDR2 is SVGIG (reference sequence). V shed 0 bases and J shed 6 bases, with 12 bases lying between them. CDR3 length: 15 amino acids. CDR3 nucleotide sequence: TGTGCCTGGAGTGTACTAAGGGGCGGTAATTCACCCCTCCACTTT. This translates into CAWSVLRGGNSPLHF.

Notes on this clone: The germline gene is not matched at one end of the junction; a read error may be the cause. The CDR3 reads CASGLHYEQYF. In DNA form, the CDR3 reads TGTGCCAGCGGCTTACACTACGAGCAGTACTTC. The chain joins TRBV7-2 to TRBJ2-7; D is undetermined. This CDR3 spans 11 amino acids. CDR1 SGHTA and CDR2 FQGNSA come from the germline V gene.

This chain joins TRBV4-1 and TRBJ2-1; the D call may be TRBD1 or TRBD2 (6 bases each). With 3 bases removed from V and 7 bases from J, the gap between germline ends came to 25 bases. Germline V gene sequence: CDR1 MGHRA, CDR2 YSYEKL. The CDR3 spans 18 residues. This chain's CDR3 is CASSHARRGHGIWNEQFF. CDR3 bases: TGCGCCAGCAGCCATGCCCGGAGGGGACACGGGATCTGGAATGAGCAGTTCTTC.

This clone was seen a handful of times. In nucleotides, the CDR3 is TGCAGCGTTGAAGGGGACCGAGGGAAGGAGACCCAGTACTTC. Its translation is CSVEGDRGKETQYF. The genes are TRBV29-1 and TRBJ2-5, with D perhaps TRBD1 or TRBD2 (5 bases each). The V and J ends lost 1 base and 5 bases respectively, with 14 bases between them. Germline V gene sequence: CDR1 SQVTM, CDR2 ANQGSEA. The CDR3 extends over 14 amino acids. The variable domain in full, completed from reference TRBV29-1 and TRBJ2-5, reads SAVISQKPSRDICQRGTSLTIQCQVDSQVTMMFWYRQQPGQSLTLIATANQGSEATYESGFVIDKFPISRPNLTFSTLTVSNMSPEDSSIYLCSVEGDRGKETQYFGPGTRLLVL.